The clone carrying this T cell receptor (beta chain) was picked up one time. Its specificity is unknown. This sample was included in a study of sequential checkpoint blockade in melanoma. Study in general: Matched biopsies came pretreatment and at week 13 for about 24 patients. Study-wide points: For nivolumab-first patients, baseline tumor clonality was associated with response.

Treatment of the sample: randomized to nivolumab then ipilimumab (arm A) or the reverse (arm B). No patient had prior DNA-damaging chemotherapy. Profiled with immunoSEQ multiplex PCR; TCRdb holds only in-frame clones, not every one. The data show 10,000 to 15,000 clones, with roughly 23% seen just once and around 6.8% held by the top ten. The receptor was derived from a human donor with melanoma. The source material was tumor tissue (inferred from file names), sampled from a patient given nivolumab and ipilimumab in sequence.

The CDR3 sequence: CAWKTSGRAVDEQYF. The CDR3 nucleotides are TGTGCCTGGAAGACTAGCGGGAGGGCCGTCGACGAGCAGTACTTC. This chain links TRBV30 with TRBJ2-7; 14 bases match TRBD2. The V gene's germline CDR1 is GTSNPN and CDR2 SVGIG (reference sequence). The V and J ends lost 4 bases and 5 bases, in that order; junction bases with no gene match: 7. This CDR3 comprises 15 residues.